The 4 T cell receptor beta chains in this list originate from one sample, sequenced in a study of response to subunit inactivated influenza vaccine. Using its own MiXCR run on the RT-PCR reads, TCRdb lists one record per CDR3 protein. The sample contains about 800,000 distinct CDR3 sequences, about 20% of which appear only once. This specimen was PBMCs from blood, taken less than 6 days after vaccination. These receptors were collected from a middle-aged man who received an inactivated influenza vaccine.

The chain is built from TRBV20-1 and TRBJ2-2, with TRBD2 matching over 15 bases. V was pared by 4 bases and J by 4 bases, with 7 bases of the junction left unmatched. Germline assignment: CDR1 DFQATT and CDR2 SNEGSKA (reference sequence). The CDR3 runs to 17 residues. The CDR3 loop is CSAMPLGLAGGTGELFF. CDR3 coding DNA: TGCAGTGCTATGCCACTGGGACTAGCGGGAGGCACCGGGGAGCTGTTTTTT.

V gene TRBV30 combines with J gene TRBJ2-7, with D unclear. Germline loops: CDR1 GTSNPN, CDR2 SVGIG (reference sequence). This CDR3 comprises 12 residues. V shed 3 bases and J shed 1 base, with 7 bases lying between them. DNA for the CDR3: TGTGCCTGGAGCGAACAGTCCTACGAGCAGTACTTC. It yields the protein CAWSEQSYEQYF. Looking up the rest from reference TRBV30 and TRBJ2-7 gives the full variable domain: SQTIHQWPATLVQPVGSPLSLECTVEGTSNPNLYWYRQAAGRGLQLLFYSVGIGQISSEVPQNLSASRPQDRQFILSSKKLLLSDSGFYLCAWSEQSYEQYFGPGTRLTVT.

The sample holds a few counts of this clonotype. V usage is TRBV7-9 and J usage is TRBJ1-6; D unresolved. The germline V and J ends were trimmed by 2 bases and 10 bases, with 15 bases remaining between them. Germline V gene sequence: CDR1 SEHNR, CDR2 FQNEAQ (reference sequence). The CDR3 is 15 amino acids. The CDR3 bases are TGTGCCAGCAGCTTATCAACGGCGGGCTCCTCACCCCTCCACTTT. Translated, it gives CASSLSTAGSSPLHF.

This rearrangement joins TRBV20-1 to TRBJ2-7, with 7 bases aligning to TRBD2. CDR1 and CDR2 (germline): DFQATT, SNEGSKA (reference sequence). V was pared by 6 bases and J by 5 bases, with 13 bases of the junction left unmatched. There are 14 residues in the CDR3. The CDR3 is CSASLVGGTNEQYF. Here the CDR3 DNA reads TGCAGTGCCAGTCTAGTGGGAGGGACGAACGAGCAGTACTTC.